These 24 T cell receptor beta chains were sequenced from one sample in a study of blood T cell repertoires in COVID-19. This table comes from immunoSEQ multiplex PCR, and its TCRdb copy is limited to in-frame clones, with some not included. This sample has 180,000 or so clones; roughly 88% occur once, and the top ten carry around 6.3%. Sequencing was performed on peripheral blood. The receptor set was obtained from a woman in her thirties or forties with COVID-19, enrolled during active disease.

The V gene is TRBV18, the J gene TRBJ2-4, with D perhaps TRBD1 (5 bases). Trimming shortened V by 7 bases and J by 4 bases, and 11 bases separated the two germline ends. The CDR3 has 13 residues. Looked up from germline, CDR1 is KGHSH and CDR2 is LQKENI. The CDR3 bases are TGTGCCAGCTTACAGGCGCCGAAAAACATTCAGTACTTC. Protein product: CASLQAPKNIQYF.

V and J are TRBV27 and TRBJ1-5; weak D call: TRBD1 (5 bases). This CDR3 comprises 12 residues. Per germline, CDR1 MNHEY and CDR2 SMNVEV (reference sequence). V was cut by 3 bases and J by 7 bases, with 7 bases left in between. CDR3 protein: CASSFSGQPQHF. CDR3 nucleotides: TGTGCCAGCAGTTTCTCAGGGCAGCCCCAGCATTTT.

In its sample, this clone was seen once. J is TRBJ2-7 and V is TRBV19, with D unclear. V shed 6 bases and J shed 6 bases, with 15 bases lying between them. The CDR3 extends over 13 amino acids. CDR1 and CDR2 (germline): LNHDA, SQIVND (reference sequence). CDR3 amino acids: CASRGGALSEQYF. In nucleotides, the CDR3 is TGTGCCAGTAGAGGCGGAGCCCTGAGCGAGCAGTACTTC.

This clone was seen once. This chain uses TRBV7-6 with TRBJ1-2, with 7 bases fitting TRBD1. Per the germline V gene, CDR1 is SGHVS and CDR2 is FNYEAQ. V was pared by 1 base and J by 4 bases, with 0 bases of the junction left unmatched. The CDR3 covers 13 residues. DNA of the CDR3: TGTGCCAGCAGCTTAGGACAGGGCTATGGCTACACCTTC. It yields the protein CASSLGQGYGYTF.

The chain employs TRBV4-1 and TRBJ2-7; TRBD2 matches 10 bases. Germline trimming cut 4 bases from V and 3 bases from J; bases unmatched to any gene: 3. The CDR3 has 14 residues. CDR1 and CDR2 from the germline V gene are MGHRA and YSYEKL. CDR3 DNA: TGCGCCAGCAGCCCGAAGCGGGAGGGCTACGAGCAGTACTTC. Its protein is CASSPKREGYEQYF.

This clone was picked up one time. The chain uses TRBV18 and TRBJ2-2; 9 positions agree with TRBD1. Trimming at V came to 2 bases and at J to 7 bases, leaving 5 bases not matched to a gene. The CDR3 runs 15 residues. Germline CDR1 KGHSH, CDR2 LQKENI. CDR3 amino acids: CASSPRQGGDGELFF. The CDR3 DNA is TGTGCCAGCTCACCAAGACAGGGGGGAGACGGGGAGCTGTTTTTT.

V and J are TRBV4-1 and TRBJ1-1, with D possibly matching TRBD1 (5 bases). V was pared by 0 bases and J by 4 bases, with 9 bases between. Germline CDR1 MGHRA, CDR2 YSYEKL. The CDR3 runs 14 residues. CDR3 bases: TGCGCCAGCAGCCAAGATGCAGGGCGCACTGAAGCTTTCTTT. Its translation: CASSQDAGRTEAFF.

The chain is built from TRBV7-9 and TRBJ2-5; no clear D gene. The germline gives CDR1 SEHNR, CDR2 FQNEAQ (reference sequence). The CDR3 runs to 13 residues. V lost 1 base to trimming and J lost 3 bases, with 6 bases between them. The CDR3: CASSLVTEETQYF. The CDR3 nucleotides read TGTGCCAGCAGCTTAGTAACAGAAGAGACCCAGTACTTC.

This rearrangement joins TRBV19 to TRBJ1-5; D call uncertain. The CDR3 loop spans 14 amino acids. In germline, CDR1 is LNHDA, CDR2 SQIVND (reference sequence). Trimming shortened V by 5 bases and J by 4 bases, and 12 bases separated the two germline ends. The CDR3 region has the DNA TGTGCCAGTAGTTTTCTGGGCGTAAATCAGCCCCAGCATTTT. Its translation: CASSFLGVNQPQHF. Drawing the rest from reference TRBV19 and TRBJ1-5, the complete variable domain is DGGITQSPKYLFRKEGQNVTLSCEQNLNHDAMYWYRQDPGQGLRLIYYSQIVNDFQKGDIAEGYSVSREKKESFPLTVTSAQKNPTAFYLCASSFLGVNQPQHFGDGTRLSIL.

The rearrangement links TRBV6-5 to TRBJ1-1; 7 positions agree with TRBD1. Germline V gives CDR1 MNHEY, CDR2 SVGAGI. The CDR3 runs 14 residues. Trimming at V came to 0 bases and at J to 6 bases, leaving 4 bases not matched to a gene. This chain's CDR3 is CASSYSRQGAEAFF. In DNA form, the CDR3 reads TGTGCCAGCAGTTACTCGCGGCAGGGGGCTGAAGCTTTCTTT.

This clone was found a few times. The V and J genes are TRBV7-9 and TRBJ1-1, with 8 bases lining up with TRBD1. The CDR3 sequence is 14 residues long. J gave up 1 base and V 5 bases, and 3 bases lay outside the gene matches. Germline CDR1 is SEHNR and CDR2 is FQNEAQ (reference sequence). CDR3 protein: CASSPGGANTEAFF. The DNA for the CDR3 is TGTGCCAGCAGCCCAGGGGGCGCGAACACTGAAGCTTTCTTT.

The V call is TRBV25-1, the J call TRBJ1-2; 7 bases fit TRBD1. The germline gives CDR1 MGHDK, CDR2 SYGVNS. With 5 bases clipped from V and 8 bases from J, the junction kept 8 bases outside the gene matches. The CDR3 has 13 amino acids. The CDR3 region is CASSTRGLGGYTF. In nucleotides, the CDR3 is TGTGCCAGCAGTACTAGGGGGCTAGGGGGCTACACCTTC.

This rearrangement joins TRBV9 to TRBJ1-3, with D tentatively TRBD1 (5 bases). The V gene's germline CDR1 is SGDLS and CDR2 YYNGEE. V dropped 3 bases and J dropped 0 bases, with 13 bases sitting between them. The CDR3 extends over 16 amino acids. DNA of the CDR3: TGTGCCAGCAGCGGGACCCGTAGGGGCTCTGGAAACACCATATATTTT. Protein product: CASSGTRRGSGNTIYF.

In DNA form, the CDR3 reads TGCGCCAGCAGCCTCGATCCTCAGGGATGGGGTCAGCCCCAGCATTTT. Residues: CASSLDPQGWGQPQHF. V is TRBV4-1 and J is TRBJ1-5; tentatively, D is TRBD1 (5 bases). The V end was cut by 4 bases, the J end by 6 bases, with 19 bases between. The CDR3 spans 16 residues. CDR1 and CDR2 (germline): MGHRA, YSYEKL.

The chain combines TRBV7-2 with TRBJ1-5; 8 bases line up with TRBD1. V was clipped by 5 bases and J by 2 bases; unmatched bases: 8. This CDR3 region has 16 residues. Germline V gene lookup returns CDR1 SGHTA and CDR2 FQGNSA. The CDR3 region has the DNA TGTGCCAGCAGCCCCAGGACAGGGACGGGCAATCAGCCCCAGCATTTT. It specifies CASSPRTGTGNQPQHF.

The chain uses TRBV27 and TRBJ2-7, with a possible D match to TRBD1 (5 bases). V was trimmed by 3 bases and J by 1 base, leaving 7 bases between them. Germline V gene sequence: CDR1 MNHEY, CDR2 SMNVEV (reference sequence). This CDR3 comprises 13 residues. CDR3 coding DNA: TGTGCCAGCAGTTTCAGACAGTCCTACGAGCAGTACTTC. Translating gives CASSFRQSYEQYF.

This clone was picked up many times. The chain recombines TRBV9 with TRBJ2-3; 7 nucleotides align to TRBD2. The germline V gene encodes CDR1 SGDLS and CDR2 YYNGEE. Trimming removed 0 bases from V and 2 bases from J; junction bases left unmatched: 6. This CDR3 has 16 residues. CDR3 nucleotide sequence: TGTGCCAGCAGCGTAGATAACGGGGGGACCACAGATACGCAGTATTTT. This sequence encodes CASSVDNGGTTDTQYF.

CDR3 in amino acids: CASSGLALVNEQFF. The CDR3, as DNA: TGTGCCAGCAGTGGCCTAGCGTTGGTCAATGAGCAGTTCTTC. The chain uses TRBV2 and TRBJ2-1, with D possibly matching TRBD2 (6 bases). The germline V gene has CDR1 SNHLY and CDR2 FYNNEI. V was trimmed by 4 bases and J by 6 bases, leaving 13 bases between them. The CDR3 length is 14 residues. Drawing the rest from reference TRBV2 and TRBJ2-1, the complete variable domain is EPEVTQTPSHQVTQMGQEVILRCVPISNHLYFYWYRQILGQKVEFLVSFYNNEISEKSEIFDDQFSVERPDGSNFTLKIRSTKLEDSAMYFCASSGLALVNEQFFGPGTRLTVL.

This chain joins TRBV14 and TRBJ2-4; TRBD1 matches 10 bases. The CDR3 spans 17 residues. The J segment lost 9 bases and the V segment lost 2 bases, leaving 13 bases of the junction unmatched. Germline-derived CDR1 and CDR2 are SGHDN and FVKESK. In nucleotides, the CDR3 is TGTGCCAGCAGCCAACGCCAACTAGCCGGACAGGGGGTCATTCAGTACTTC. The encoded protein is CASSQRQLAGQGVIQYF.

V and J are TRBV14 and TRBJ1-2; TRBD1 agrees at 7 bases. V was clipped by 3 bases and J by 4 bases; unmatched bases: 5. The germline V gene has CDR1 SGHDN and CDR2 FVKESK. This CDR3 has 14 residues. CDR3 bases: TGTGCCAGCAGCCAGAGACAGGGTAGCTATGGCTACACCTTC. Its translation is CASSQRQGSYGYTF.

The chain couples TRBV2 to TRBJ2-7; 10 bases match TRBD2. The CDR3 has 16 residues. The V segment lost 3 bases and the J segment 3 bases; nucleotides outside the gene matches: 8. Germline CDR1 reads SNHLY; CDR2 reads FYNNEI. The CDR3 DNA follows: TGTGCCAGCAGTGAGCTAGCTAGCGGGAGAATCTACGAGCAGTACTTC. This codes for CASSELASGRIYEQYF.

The chain uses TRBV6-1 and TRBJ1-4; 10 bases are shared with TRBD1. V was clipped by 1 base and J by 10 bases; unmatched bases: 6. The germline CDR1 and CDR2 sequences are MNHNS and SASEGT. This CDR3 has 15 amino acids. This CDR3 is CASSEGGDRGSKLFF. DNA for the CDR3: TGTGCCAGCAGTGAAGGGGGGGACAGGGGTTCAAAACTGTTTTTT.

The gene calls are TRBV27 and TRBJ2-7; 10 nucleotides match TRBD1. CDR1 is MNHEY, CDR2 SMNVEV, per germline (reference sequence). Unmatched junction bases numbered 7, after V lost 5 bases and J lost 0 bases. This CDR3 has 16 residues. CDR3 protein: CASSRTGTGVSYEQYF. In nucleotides, the CDR3 is TGTGCCAGCAGTAGAACCGGGACAGGGGTCTCCTACGAGCAGTACTTC.

The V gene is TRBV2, the J gene TRBJ2-7; D ambiguous. CDR3 size: 13 residues. V was trimmed by 3 bases and J by 6 bases, leaving 12 bases between them. Germline V lookup: CDR1 SNHLY, CDR2 FYNNEI. CDR3 protein: CASSDFLGREQYF. The CDR3 DNA reads TGTGCCAGCAGTGATTTCCTGGGCCGCGAGCAGTACTTC.